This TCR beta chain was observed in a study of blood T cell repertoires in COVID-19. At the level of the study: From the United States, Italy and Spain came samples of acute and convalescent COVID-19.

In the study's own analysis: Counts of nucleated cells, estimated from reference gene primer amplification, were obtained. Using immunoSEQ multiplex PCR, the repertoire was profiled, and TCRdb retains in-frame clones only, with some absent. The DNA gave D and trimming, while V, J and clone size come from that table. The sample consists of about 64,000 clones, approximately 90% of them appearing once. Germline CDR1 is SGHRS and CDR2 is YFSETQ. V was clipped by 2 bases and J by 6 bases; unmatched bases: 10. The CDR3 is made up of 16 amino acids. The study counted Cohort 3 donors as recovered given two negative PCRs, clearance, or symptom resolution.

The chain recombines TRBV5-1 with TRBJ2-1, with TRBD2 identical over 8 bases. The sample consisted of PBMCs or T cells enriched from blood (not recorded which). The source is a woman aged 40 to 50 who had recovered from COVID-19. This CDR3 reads CASSLGFQSGGNEQFF. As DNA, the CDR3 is TGCGCCAGCAGCTTAGGATTTCAGAGCGGGGGCAATGAGCAGTTCTTC.